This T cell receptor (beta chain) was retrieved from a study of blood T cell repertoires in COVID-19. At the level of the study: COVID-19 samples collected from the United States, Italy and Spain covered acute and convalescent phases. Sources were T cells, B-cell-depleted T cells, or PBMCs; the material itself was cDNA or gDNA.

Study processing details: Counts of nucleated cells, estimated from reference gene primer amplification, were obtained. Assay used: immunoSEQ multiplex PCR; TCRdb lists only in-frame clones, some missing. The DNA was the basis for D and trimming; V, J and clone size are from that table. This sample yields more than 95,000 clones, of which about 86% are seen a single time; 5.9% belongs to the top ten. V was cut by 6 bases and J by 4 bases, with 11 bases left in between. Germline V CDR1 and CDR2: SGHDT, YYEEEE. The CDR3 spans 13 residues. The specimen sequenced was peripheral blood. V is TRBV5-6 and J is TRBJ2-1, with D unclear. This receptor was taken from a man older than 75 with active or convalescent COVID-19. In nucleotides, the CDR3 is TGTGCCAGCACCGCGGAACGATACAATGAGCAGTTCTTC. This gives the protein CASTAERYNEQFF.